Within the sample, the clone carrying this TCR beta chain is medium-sized. This entry belongs to a study of OX40 agonist ivuxolimab in advanced cancers. The CDR3 loop spans 17 amino acids. Germline values: CDR1 LGHNA, CDR2 YNFKEQ. V was clipped by 2 bases and J by 4 bases; unmatched bases: 12. Measured with immunoSEQ multiplex PCR; TCRdb has only the in-frame clones, and not every one. The profile shows almost 65,000 clones, roughly 84% of them singletons. The receptor's source is an adult with an advanced solid tumor such as melanoma, head and neck, liver or kidney cancer. The source material was CD4+ or CD8+ T cells sorted from blood, sampled in a trial of the OX40 agonist ivuxolimab. The rearrangement links TRBV4-2 to TRBJ2-3, with 7 bases aligning to TRBD2. CDR3 protein: CASSQTRGLGLPDTQYF. The CDR3, as DNA: TGTGCCAGCAGCCAAACTCGAGGACTAGGTCTCCCAGATACGCAGTATTTT.